A selection of T cell receptor beta chains follows, all from one sample in a study of a mutant IDH1 vaccine in newly diagnosed glioma. TCRdb keeps only in-frame clones here, not all; method: immunoSEQ multiplex PCR. The repertoire holds 70,000 to 90,000 clones, with 65% to 90% as singletons. These receptors are not linked to any known antigen. Sequencing was performed on PBMCs, taken from a glioma patient whose treatment included an IDH1 peptide vaccine. Source of these receptors: a man aged 25-40 years with glioma. Some clones in this sample may be carry-over from other donors' samples. Each CDR3 is given with its conserved first and last residue. D genes are given only for firm matches. Size tells how often a clone was seen (once, few, many) or the class of an expanded clone, and some rows leave it out.

CDR3nt	CDR3aa	j_gene	v_gene	d_gene	abundance
TGTGCCAGCAGCTCTCCTCGGGACACTTCAACTAACTATGGCTACACCTTC	CASSSPRDTSTNYGYTF	TRBJ1-2	TRBV7-9	.	.
TGTGCCAGTAGTACCGATGGCGGGGTCATTCAGTACTTC	CASSTDGGVIQYF	TRBJ2-4	TRBV19	.	.
TGTGCCAGCAGCTTGGAGACGACAGGCCTGTATGGCTACACCTTC	CASSLETTGLYGYTF	TRBJ1-2	TRBV5-5	.	.
TGTGCCAGCAGCCAAGGGACGGGACAGGGAGTTTATGAGCAGTTCTTC	CASSQGTGQGVYEQFF	TRBJ2-1	TRBV7-2	TRBD1	once
TGTGCCAGCAGCGTAGGAACGGGTGCTAGAGAGCAGTACTTC	CASSVGTGAREQYF	TRBJ2-7	TRBV9	.	.
TGTGCCAGCAGTCAATACGGGACAGGGGGCATTCAGCCCCAGCATTTT	CASSQYGTGGIQPQHF	TRBJ1-5	TRBV6-6	TRBD1	.
TGTGCCAGCAGCCAAGGACTAGCGGGGCCCCTTGGTGAGCAGTTCTTC	CASSQGLAGPLGEQFF	TRBJ2-1	TRBV11-2	TRBD2	.
TGTGCCAGCAGTGAGAACAACCCAGCGAATTCACCCCTCCACTTT	CASSENNPANSPLHF	TRBJ1-6	TRBV25-1	.	.
TGCGCCAGCAGCCAAGATAGGGCACCTAGCGGGCAAGAGACCCAGTACTTC	CASSQDRAPSGQETQYF	TRBJ2-5	TRBV4-1	TRBD2	.
TGCGCCAGCAGCTACTCCGGGACAGGGGACACTGAAGCTTTCTTT	CASSYSGTGDTEAFF	TRBJ1-1	TRBV5-1	TRBD1	.
TGTGCCAGCAGTTACTCCCCCACAGGGCGCTACGAGCAGTACTTC	CASSYSPTGRYEQYF	TRBJ2-7	TRBV6-6	.	.
TGTGCCAGCAGCCTCTGGGACAGGGGTGATACGCAGTATTTT	CASSLWDRGDTQYF	TRBJ2-3	TRBV5-6	TRBD1	once
TGTGCCAGCAGCTCCCTAGCGAACACCGGGGAGCTGTTTTTT	CASSSLANTGELFF	TRBJ2-2	TRBV7-2	.	.
TGTGCCAGCAGCTCTTGGGGCATGCGGACTAATGAGCAGTTCTTC	CASSSWGMRTNEQFF	TRBJ2-1	TRBV5-6	.	.
TGCAGCTCGCGACTGGACAGGCACAATGAGCAGTTCTTC	CSSRLDRHNEQFF	TRBJ2-1	TRBV29-1	TRBD1	.
TGTGCCAGTAGTATAGTTATTGCCGGGAAGGAAGCTTTCTTT	CASSIVIAGKEAFF	TRBJ1-1	TRBV19	.	.
TGCGCCAGCAATCTCGGACTAGCGGAAAGCTCCTACAATGAGCAGTTCTTC	CASNLGLAESSYNEQFF	TRBJ2-1	TRBV5-1	TRBD2	.
TGTGCCAGCAGTGAATATATGACAGGGCTCTACAATGAGCAGTTCTTC	CASSEYMTGLYNEQFF	TRBJ2-1	TRBV6-1	TRBD1	.
TGTGCCAGCAGTATGGGTCTCGTCGGGGCCTCCTACAATGAGCAGTTCTTC	CASSMGLVGASYNEQFF	TRBJ2-1	TRBV6-4	.	.
TGTGCCAGCAGCTTAAAATCCGGGGGGCACGAGCAGTACTTC	CASSLKSGGHEQYF	TRBJ2-7	TRBV7-9	.	.
TGTGCCAGCAGCTTGAAATCCCACAGAAATGGCTACACCTTC	CASSLKSHRNGYTF	TRBJ1-2	TRBV5-8	.	.
TGTGCCAGCAGCCACGGAGTCAGCGAGCAAGAGACCCAGTACTTC	CASSHGVSEQETQYF	TRBJ2-5	TRBV6-5	.	.
TGTGCCAGCAGTGATGAACGCCTTAGCAATCAGCCCCAGCATTTT	CASSDERLSNQPQHF	TRBJ1-5	TRBV2	.	.
TGTGCCAGCAGCTTCCAAGACCTAGCGGGGGGCCATCAGTACTTC	CASSFQDLAGGHQYF	TRBJ2-7	TRBV7-2	TRBD2	many
TGTGCCAGCAGCGTCACTCGAGGGGGCGAGCAGTACTTC	CASSVTRGGEQYF	TRBJ2-7	TRBV9	.	.
TGTGCCAGCAGCTTAGGGAGCTCAGGGGTCAACTATGGCTACACCTTC	CASSLGSSGVNYGYTF	TRBJ1-2	TRBV7-8	.	.
TGTGCCAGCAGTGAAGCGGCCCCACCCGAAGCTGGGGCCAACGTCCTGACTTTC	CASSEAAPPEAGANVLTF	TRBJ2-6	TRBV2	.	.
TGTGCCAGCCTCGGGACTAGCGGGGTACTAGAGACCCAGTACTTC	CASLGTSGVLETQYF	TRBJ2-5	TRBV2	TRBD2	.
TGTGCCAGTCTAAATGATAAGAACACTGAAGCTTTCTTT	CASLNDKNTEAFF	TRBJ1-1	TRBV6-5	.	.
TGTGCCAGTAGTTGGGCCCCCGGCACAGATACGCAGTATTTT	CASSWAPGTDTQYF	TRBJ2-3	TRBV19	.	.
TGTGCCAGTAGTTTAATCTTCGGACAGGCTGTGAACACCGGGGAGCTGTTTTTT	CASSLIFGQAVNTGELFF	TRBJ2-2	TRBV19	TRBD1	.
TGTGCCAGCAGTGGCAGGGGTTGGGACACTGAAGCTTTCTTT	CASSGRGWDTEAFF	TRBJ1-1	TRBV27	.	.
TGTGCCAGCTCCTCGTACAGCAAGAGCACAGATACGCAGTATTTT	CASSSYSKSTDTQYF	TRBJ2-3	TRBV7-9	.	.
TGTGCCAGCAGAGGAGGACGGGGGGCCTACGAGCAGTACTTC	CASRGGRGAYEQYF	TRBJ2-7	TRBV2	TRBD2	.
TGTGCCAGCTCACCAGTGACTAGCACAGATACGCAGTATTTT	CASSPVTSTDTQYF	TRBJ2-3	TRBV18	.	.